This TCR beta chain was sequenced during a study of T cell changes during pregnancy in multiple sclerosis. Trimming took 5 bases from V and 0 from J; bases not matched to a gene: 9. CDR3 length: 17 residues. The germline V gene encodes CDR1 LNHDA and CDR2 SQIVND (reference sequence). Clones were sequenced by immunoSEQ multiplex PCR, and TCRdb holds only the in-frame ones, with some missing. This table holds tens of thousands of clones, about 90% found once. The TCR was taken from a female donor with multiple sclerosis, enrolled in a pregnancy study. This specimen was CD4+ T cells from peripheral blood mononuclear cells, taken before pregnancy. This chain connects TRBV19 to TRBJ1-3; 8 bases are a match to TRBD1. The CDR3 sequence: CASSPGQGQGSGNTIYF. DNA of the CDR3: TGTGCCAGTAGTCCAGGACAGGGTCAAGGCTCTGGAAACACCATATATTTT.